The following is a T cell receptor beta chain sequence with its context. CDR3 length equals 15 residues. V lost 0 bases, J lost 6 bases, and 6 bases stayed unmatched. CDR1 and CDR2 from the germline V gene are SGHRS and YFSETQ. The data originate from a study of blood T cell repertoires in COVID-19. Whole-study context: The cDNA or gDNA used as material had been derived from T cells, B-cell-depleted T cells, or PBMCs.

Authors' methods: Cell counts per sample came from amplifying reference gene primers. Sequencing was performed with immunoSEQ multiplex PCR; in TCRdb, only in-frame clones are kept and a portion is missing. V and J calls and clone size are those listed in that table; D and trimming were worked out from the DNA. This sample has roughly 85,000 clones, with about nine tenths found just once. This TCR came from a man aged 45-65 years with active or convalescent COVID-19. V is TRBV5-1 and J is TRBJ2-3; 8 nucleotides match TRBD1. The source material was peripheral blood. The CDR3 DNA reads TGCGCCAGCAGCTTGGGTATACAGGGGGGCGATACGCAGTATTTT. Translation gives CASSLGIQGGDTQYF.